This TCR beta chain was documented in a study of T cell repertoires in cytomegalovirus infection (dated by TCRdb to the late 2010s). The study in broad terms: The HLA type of each donor mattered for the analysis, because public TCR beta signatures pointed to carriage of CMV infection along with the matching HLA type.

Study-wide conclusions, independent of this receptor: The ex vivo response was dominated by HLA-C-restricted CMV-specific TCR beta clonotypes, which also provided the single most frequent clonotype in two of eight donors. In both this cohort and an independent cohort of 352 donors, the cumulative frequency of public TCR beta family members distinguished carriers of CMV infection plus the relevant HLA type.

The run used an Illumina HiSeq 1500. Through fastp at Q25 and MiXCR, TCRdb rebuilt clones from the public reads, retaining in-frame beta chains. CDR3 protein sequences are deduplicated, and each keeps its most common genes and DNA. This sample lists roughly 81,000 distinct CDR3 sequences; 3.7% were detected once. Jointly, the top ten make up 3.5% to 6% of the sample. This clonotype was seen ten or more times. Its antigen is currently not known. Base qualities are not at hand, and no much larger clone is one base apart. CDR1 and CDR2 were assigned from the germline V gene as SGHTA and FQGNSA. From V the trimming removes 7 bases and from J it removes 9 bases, while the gene matches leave 10 bases of the junction unaccounted for. From cysteine to phenylalanine, the CDR3 is 15 amino acids long. Of the read, only the CDR3 DNA is kept; its 45 bases are in frame from base 1.

This clonotype was sampled from a human donor in good health (CMV status not recorded). Some clones in this sample may be carry-over from other donors' samples. Source material: PBMCs. The V and J genes are TRBV7-2 and TRBJ2-1; TRBD2 aligns with 12 central bases. The DNA sequence follows: TGTGCCAGCATCCTGACTAGCGGGGGCTTTTCTGAGCAGTTCTTC. This sequence encodes CASILTSGGFSEQFF.